These T cell receptor beta chains were read from a single sample in a study of blood T cell repertoires in COVID-19. Profiling relied on immunoSEQ multiplex PCR, and the TCRdb table lists in-frame clones only, not all of them. Of over 150,000 clones detected, 75% to 85% appear once; the ten largest clones hold around 3.2%. The sample comprised PBMCs or T cells enriched from blood (not recorded which). All receptors come from an older woman who had recovered from COVID-19. Both conserved end residues are part of each CDR3. The order of the fields is V gene, D gene, clone size, J gene, CDR3 protein, CDR3 DNA. D genes are given only for firm matches. Only some rows state a clone size, as once, few, many or a class for expanded clones.

>TRBV4-1|-|-|TRBJ1-6
CASSQDGLNNSPLHF
TGCGCCAGCAGCCAAGATGGGCTTAACAATTCACCCCTCCACTTT
>TRBV7-2|TRBD2|-|TRBJ2-3
CASSLAGSGGATDTQYF
TGTGCCAGCAGCTTAGCGGGAAGCGGGGGGGCGACAGATACGCAGTATTTT
>TRBV7-7|TRBD2|-|TRBJ2-1
CASSLEASGGPNEQFF
TGTGCCAGCAGCTTAGAGGCTAGCGGGGGACCCAATGAGCAGTTCTTC
>TRBV5-1|-|-|TRBJ1-3
CASSLDRSSGNTIYF
TGCGCCAGCAGCTTGGACCGGAGCTCTGGAAACACCATATATTTT
>TRBV6-5|-|-|TRBJ1-1
CASSPSGGMNTEAFF
TGTGCCAGCAGCCCATCTGGGGGCATGAACACTGAAGCTTTCTTT
>TRBV13|TRBD1|-|TRBJ1-2
CASSLRDRESYGYTF
TGTGCCAGCAGCCTCCGGGACAGGGAATCCTATGGCTACACCTTC
>TRBV6-6|TRBD2|-|TRBJ2-7
CASSSPRTSDYEQYF
TGTGCCAGCAGTTCCCCCAGGACTAGCGACTACGAGCAGTACTTC
>TRBV2|-|few|TRBJ1-1
CATMDRRDTEAFF
TGTGCCACCATGGACAGACGCGACACTGAAGCTTTCTTT
>TRBV9|TRBD2|-|TRBJ2-1
CASSGPLSGGRNEQFF
TGTGCCAGCAGCGGGCCCCTTAGCGGGGGTCGAAATGAGCAGTTCTTC
>TRBV24-1|-|once|TRBJ2-3
CATSDPAATGYMGTQYF
TGTGCCACCAGTGATCCCGCGGCTACAGGGTATATGGGTACGCAGTATTTT
>TRBV7-6|-|few|TRBJ2-7
CASSPLPKEQYF
TGTGCCAGCAGCCCGCTTCCTAAGGAGCAGTACTTC
>TRBV24-1|-|-|TRBJ1-1
CATSDTDYTEAFF
TGTGCCACCAGTGACACAGATTACACTGAAGCTTTCTTT
>TRBV24-1|TRBD1|-|TRBJ2-3
CATSDSRDRNTQYF
TGTGCCACCAGTGATAGCCGGGACAGGAATACGCAGTATTTT
>TRBV11-2|-|-|TRBJ2-7
CASSLTTGQGEQYF
TGTGCCAGCAGCTTGACGACGGGTCAGGGGGAGCAGTACTTC
>TRBV29-1|-|-|TRBJ1-3
CSVKLSTNFEDTIYF
TGCAGCGTTAAATTATCAACAAATTTTGAGGACACCATATATTTT
>TRBV6-5|-|-|TRBJ1-5
CASSYGGEGNQPQHF
TGTGCCAGCAGTTACGGGGGCGAGGGCAATCAGCCCCAGCATTTT
>TRBV30|-|-|TRBJ1-5
CAWSVKQPNQPQHF
TGTGCCTGGAGTGTAAAACAGCCAAATCAGCCCCAGCATTTT
>TRBV18|-|many|TRBJ2-6
CASSPNGGGANVLTF
TGTGCCAGCTCACCCAACGGAGGTGGGGCCAACGTCCTGACTTTC
>TRBV18|-|few|TRBJ2-2
CASQRGKPGELFF
TGTGCCAGCCAACGGGGGAAACCCGGGGAGCTGTTTTTT
>TRBV27|TRBD2|-|TRBJ2-7
CASSLSNSGGSEQYF
TGTGCCAGCAGTTTAAGCAACAGCGGGGGGAGTGAGCAGTACTTC
>TRBV5-1|TRBD1|-|TRBJ2-7
CASSPQGTGAYEQYF
TGCGCCAGCAGCCCCCAAGGGACAGGGGCCTACGAGCAGTACTTC
>TRBV6-5|-|-|TRBJ1-2
CASPPEPKNYGYTF
TGTGCCAGCCCTCCAGAACCAAAGAACTATGGCTACACCTTC
>TRBV18|TRBD1|-|TRBJ1-4
CASSPDGTDEKLFF
TGTGCCAGCTCACCCGACGGGACAGATGAAAAACTGTTTTTT
>TRBV30|-|-|TRBJ1-2
CAWSDGGYGYTF
TGTGCCTGGAGTGACGGTGGCTATGGCTACACCTTC
>TRBV2|-|-|TRBJ2-5
CASSGGGSLETQYF
TGTGCCAGCAGTGGGGGAGGCAGTCTGGAGACCCAGTACTTC
>TRBV5-1|TRBD1|-|TRBJ2-7
CASSLAPDRRYYEQYF
TGCGCCAGCAGCTTGGCCCCGGACAGGAGATACTACGAGCAGTACTTC
>TRBV5-1|-|-|TRBJ2-3
CASSLAQGRDTDTQYF
TGCGCCAGCAGCTTGGCCCAGGGCCGTGATACAGATACGCAGTATTTT
>TRBV18|-|-|TRBJ1-2
CASSPDSPGYTF
TGTGCCAGCTCTCCCGACAGTCCCGGCTACACCTTC
>TRBV27|TRBD1|-|TRBJ2-7
CASSWATGEYYEQYF
TGTGCCAGCAGTTGGGCGACAGGGGAATACTACGAGCAGTACTTC
>TRBV27|TRBD1|-|TRBJ1-2
CASSPGTGIGGYTF
TGTGCCAGCAGTCCCGGGACAGGGATCGGTGGCTACACCTTC
>TRBV24-1|TRBD1|-|TRBJ1-5
CATSDSGGGRNQPQHF
TGTGCCACCAGTGATTCGGGAGGGGGCCGCAATCAGCCCCAGCATTTT
>TRBV13|-|-|TRBJ2-7
CASSLDRKSTYEQYF
TGTGCCAGCAGCCTGGACAGAAAATCTACCTACGAGCAGTACTTC
>TRBV2|-|-|TRBJ2-1
CASSERTPAYNEQFF
TGTGCCAGCAGTGAACGGACTCCTGCCTACAATGAGCAGTTCTTC
>TRBV4-2|-|-|TRBJ1-2
CASSQEFTSGYGYTF
TGTGCCAGCAGCCAAGAATTTACGAGTGGCTATGGCTACACCTTC
>TRBV6-5|TRBD1|-|TRBJ1-2
CASSYSFDRATYGYTF
TGTGCCAGCAGTTACTCCTTCGACAGGGCAACCTATGGCTACACCTTC
>TRBV24-1|-|-|TRBJ2-3
CATSVYSTDTQYF
TGTGCCACCAGTGTCTACAGCACAGATACGCAGTATTTT
>TRBV5-1|TRBD1|many|TRBJ2-7
CASSFSVDRAIYEQYF
TGCGCCAGCAGCTTTTCGGTGGACAGGGCTATATACGAGCAGTACTTC
>TRBV7-9|TRBD1|-|TRBJ1-1
CAGDRGGTEAFF
TGTGCCGGCGACAGGGGTGGCACTGAAGCTTTCTTT
>TRBV7-9|-|-|TRBJ2-7
CASRGAAKGVTYEQYF
TGTGCCAGCAGAGGCGCGGCGAAGGGGGTCACCTACGAGCAGTACTTC
>TRBV24-1|-|-|TRBJ2-3
CATSAGEDGSTDTQYF
TGTGCCACCAGTGCGGGGGAGGACGGTAGCACAGATACGCAGTATTTT
>TRBV5-8|-|few|TRBJ2-1
CASRQGSEQFF
TGTGCCAGCAGACAGGGCAGTGAGCAGTTCTTC
>TRBV29-1|-|-|TRBJ1-1
CSVELPAGGTEAFF
TGCAGCGTTGAACTACCGGCGGGGGGGACTGAAGCTTTCTTT
>TRBV29-1|TRBD1|-|TRBJ1-5
CSVEGTGARQPQHF
TGCAGCGTTGAAGGGACAGGGGCGCGACAGCCCCAGCATTTT
>TRBV4-1|-|-|TRBJ1-6
CASSQEARSYNSPLHF
TGCGCCAGCAGCCAAGAGGCCCGCTCCTATAATTCACCCCTCCACTTT
>TRBV12-3/TRBV12-4|-|-|TRBJ1-5
CASSLGRNQPQHF
TGTGCCAGCAGTTTAGGCAGGAATCAGCCCCAGCATTTT
>TRBV7-2|-|-|TRBJ2-3
CASIRSPAASTDTQYF
TGTGCCAGCATCCGTAGTCCAGCGGCTAGCACAGATACGCAGTATTTT
>TRBV15|-|few|TRBJ1-6
CATSARKSRAPLHF
TGTGCCACCAGCGCTCGAAAGTCCCGGGCACCCCTCCACTTT
>TRBV5-1|-|-|TRBJ2-1
CASSLGGLSYNEQFF
TGCGCCAGCAGCTTGGGGGGGCTCTCCTACAATGAGCAGTTCTTC
>TRBV7-9|-|-|TRBJ2-7
CASRGQGSRGSYEQYF
TGTGCCAGCAGGGGGCAGGGGTCCAGAGGGTCCTACGAGCAGTACTTC
>TRBV30|-|-|TRBJ2-2
CAWSQPGQYTGELFF
TGTGCCTGGAGTCAACCTGGACAGTACACCGGGGAGCTGTTTTTT
>TRBV7-2|-|-|TRBJ2-3
CASSLGESSTDTQYF
TGTGCCAGCAGCTTAGGCGAGTCTAGCACAGATACGCAGTATTTT
>TRBV7-8|-|-|TRBJ1-1
CASSLPGVRGGGEAFF
TGTGCCAGCAGCTTACCTGGGGTCCGGGGAGGTGGTGAAGCTTTCTTT
>TRBV20-1|TRBD2|-|TRBJ2-3
CSASDSGANTDTQYF
TGCAGTGCTAGTGATAGCGGGGCCAACACAGATACGCAGTATTTT
>TRBV5-6|TRBD1|-|TRBJ2-7
CASSSGTGAYEQYF
TGTGCCAGCAGCTCCGGGACAGGCGCCTACGAGCAGTACTTC